This paragraph covers one T cell receptor beta chain sequence. Its antigen is undetermined. These data originate in a study of CD8+ T cells in alopecia areata. Whole-study findings and limits: Sequencing of scalp samples also includes resident alphabeta T cells from normal skin.

Researchers gathered lesional scalp punch biopsies and peripheral blood from patients with alopecia areata. RNA was extracted and reverse transcribed into cDNA as the sequencing template. Here immunoSEQ multiplex PCR was the method, and the copy in TCRdb shows in-frame clones only, minus some. The data show about 140,000 clones, about three fifths seen once. The sequence came from a human donor with alopecia areata. The specimen was CD4+ T cells sorted from blood, collected at week 0.

The CDR3 reads CASSPVQYYEQYF. The CDR3, as DNA: TGTGCCAGCTCACCCGTACAGTACTACGAGCAGTACTTC. This chain connects TRBV18 to TRBJ2-7; D remains unclear. The germline gives CDR1 KGHSH, CDR2 LQKENI. The CDR3 spans 13 residues. V lost 3 bases, J lost 3 bases, and 9 bases lay in between.